This entry lists 28 T cell receptor beta chains sequenced from one sample in a study of technical replicates of blood from several donors. The repertoire was sequenced with immunoSEQ multiplex PCR; TCRdb's copy has only in-frame clones and lacks some. The sample consists of around 84,000 clones, approximately 97% of them appearing once. The sequenced sample consisted of T cells isolated from PBMCs. The receptors were sampled from a human donor in good health.

The chain recombines TRBV9 with TRBJ2-1, with TRBD1 as a possible D gene (6 bases). Germline assignment: CDR1 SGDLS and CDR2 YYNGEE. The V end lost 7 bases, the J end lost 6 bases, and 17 bases lay between the germline ends. The CDR3 contains 14 residues. The CDR3 loop is CASGTSGVGNEQFF. The CDR3 DNA reads TGTGCCAGCGGAACTTCAGGGGTAGGCAATGAGCAGTTCTTC.

V and J are TRBV27 and TRBJ2-7; 7 nucleotides align to TRBD1. Trimming at V came to 9 bases and at J to 3 bases, leaving 14 bases not matched to a gene. The CDR3 contains 15 residues. Germline assignment: CDR1 MNHEY and CDR2 SMNVEV (reference sequence). The CDR3: CASRIIGTAYYEQYF. As DNA, the CDR3 is TGTGCCAGTAGAATAATTGGGACAGCCTACTACGAGCAGTACTTC.

The gene calls are TRBV5-6 and TRBJ2-5; no reliable D call. This CDR3 contains 15 residues. The germline V gene encodes CDR1 SGHDT and CDR2 YYEEEE. Trimming stripped 0 bases from V and 1 base from J, with 10 bases between. The chain's CDR3 is CASSLDPIPQETQYF. The DNA of the CDR3 is TGTGCCAGCAGCTTGGACCCTATTCCCCAAGAGACCCAGTACTTC.

This chain uses TRBV6-5 with TRBJ2-2; D ambiguous. The ends were cut back, 8 bases at V and 0 bases at J, with 10 bases in the middle. Per the germline V gene, CDR1 is MNHEY and CDR2 is SVGAGI. CDR3 length: 14 residues. The CDR3 protein is CASARKSNTGELFF. As DNA, the CDR3 is TGTGCCAGCGCGAGAAAGTCGAACACCGGGGAGCTGTTTTTT.

The chain couples TRBV6-1 to TRBJ2-7; TRBD1 agrees at 7 bases. The germline V gene encodes CDR1 MNHNS and CDR2 SASEGT. The CDR3 spans 16 residues. V trimming: 4 bases; J trimming: 1 base; junction bases outside the gene matches: 10. This CDR3 is CASSATGPLTSYEQYF. CDR3 DNA: TGTGCCAGCAGTGCGACAGGGCCGTTAACTTCCTACGAGCAGTACTTC.

V and J are TRBV7-2 and TRBJ1-5, with 7 bases matching TRBD1. Germline CDR1 is SGHTA and CDR2 is FQGNSA. The trim removed 5 bases at V and 5 bases at J, leaving 12 bases unmatched. The CDR3 consists of 16 residues. The CDR3, as DNA: TGTGCCAGCAGCCCTAGCCCTGACAGGGTATATCAGCCCCAGCATTTT. It codes for CASSPSPDRVYQPQHF.

This clone was counted a few times. The rearrangement links TRBV18 to TRBJ2-7; D is possibly TRBD1 (6 bases). Germline assignment: CDR1 KGHSH and CDR2 LQKENI. Deletions cut 5 bases from V and 4 bases from J, with 12 bases between. The CDR3 totals 13 residues. The DNA for the CDR3 is TGTGCCAGCTCATCAGGAACAGGGTACGAGCAGTACTTC. Its protein is CASSSGTGYEQYF.

The V gene is TRBV2, the J gene TRBJ2-3; TRBD1 agrees at 9 bases. After removal of 0 bases from V and 0 bases from J, the junction contained 4 bases not matched to a gene. Germline V CDR1 and CDR2: SNHLY, FYNNEI. The CDR3 consists of 17 residues. DNA of the CDR3: TGTGCCAGCAGTGAAGCGGGGGACAGGGTAAGCACAGATACGCAGTATTTT. Protein sequence: CASSEAGDRVSTDTQYF.

This chain connects TRBV27 to TRBJ2-7, with 8 bases identical to TRBD1. The CDR3 is made up of 16 amino acids. V lost 4 bases to trimming and J lost 4 bases; unmatched junction nucleotides: 12. Germline V gene data show CDR1 as MNHEY and CDR2 as SMNVEV (reference sequence). CDR3 region: CASSSKRTGTNYEQYF. Written as DNA, the CDR3 is TGTGCCAGCAGTTCGAAAAGGACAGGGACCAATTACGAGCAGTACTTC.

The CDR3 protein is CASRVQGQGAYEQYF. The CDR3, as DNA: TGTGCCAGCAGGGTCCAGGGACAGGGGGCCTACGAGCAGTACTTC. This chain uses TRBV6-1 with TRBJ2-7; 11 positions match TRBD1. The CDR3 is 15 amino acids. After removal of 6 bases from V and 2 bases from J, the junction contained 6 bases not matched to a gene. Germline V gene lookup returns CDR1 MNHNS and CDR2 SASEGT.

As DNA, the CDR3 is TGTGCCAGCAGTAGCCTCCTAAATGAGCAGTTCTTC. Amino acid sequence: CASSSLLNEQFF. This chain uses TRBV6-1 with TRBJ2-1; D gene unclear. CDR3 length equals 12 residues. Germline CDR1 is MNHNS and CDR2 is SASEGT. V lost 5 bases to trimming and J lost 7 bases, with 9 bases between them.

The CDR3 nucleotides are TGTGCCAGTAGTATCCGACTGGTAACTGAAGCTTTCTTT. Its protein product is CASSIRLVTEAFF. The rearrangement joins TRBV19 to TRBJ1-1; D is undetermined. Germline CDR1 and CDR2: LNHDA and SQIVND (reference sequence). The CDR3 contains 13 residues. V shed 3 bases and J shed 5 bases, with 10 bases lying between them. Filled out from reference TRBV19 and TRBJ1-1, the complete variable domain reads DGGITQSPKYLFRKEGQNVTLSCEQNLNHDAMYWYRQDPGQGLRLIYYSQIVNDFQKGDIAEGYSVSREKKESFPLTVTSAQKNPTAFYLCASSIRLVTEAFFGQGTRLTVV.

Here the CDR3 reads CASSFGQADTQYF. CDR3 bases: TGTGCCAGCAGTTTTGGGCAGGCAGATACGCAGTATTTT. V is TRBV27 and J is TRBJ2-3; D remains unclear. The V gene's germline CDR1 is MNHEY and CDR2 SMNVEV (reference sequence). The CDR3 runs to 13 residues. Trimming removed 3 bases at V and 4 bases at J, with 8 bases between.

V is TRBV7-2 and J is TRBJ1-5, with no clear D. This CDR3 comprises 13 residues. CDR1 SGHTA and CDR2 FQGNSA come from the germline V gene. The V end lost 7 bases, the J end lost 6 bases, and 13 bases lay between the germline ends. The CDR3 sequence is CASTKYGGQPQHF. The CDR3 DNA sequence: TGTGCCAGCACCAAATACGGAGGTCAGCCCCAGCATTTT. Variable domain in full (rest from reference TRBV7-2 and TRBJ1-5): GAGVSQSPSNKVTEKGKDVELRCDPISGHTALYWYRQSLGQGLEFLIYFQGNSAPDKSGLPSDRFSAERTGGSVSTLTIQRTQQEDSAVYLCASTKYGGQPQHFGDGTRLSIL.

This clone appeared a few times. V usage is TRBV6-5 and J usage is TRBJ1-5; D is uncertain. Germline V gives CDR1 MNHEY, CDR2 SVGAGI. The germline V and J ends were trimmed by 4 bases and 7 bases, with 11 bases remaining between them. This CDR3 is 13 amino acids long. The CDR3 reads CASSSQVGQPQHF. For the CDR3, the DNA is TGTGCCAGCAGTTCTCAGGTTGGGCAGCCCCAGCATTTT.

The rearrangement links TRBV7-8 to TRBJ1-1; maybe TRBD1 (6 bases). CDR1 and CDR2 from the germline V gene are SGHVS and FQNEAQ. V lost 1 base and J 4 bases, leaving 19 bases between the germline ends. This CDR3 has 17 residues. The CDR3 loop is CASSLGGPTYSGTEAFF. The CDR3 DNA reads as TGTGCCAGCAGCTTAGGGGGGCCCACCTACTCGGGCACTGAAGCTTTCTTT.

The chain joins TRBV9 to TRBJ2-7; perhaps TRBD2 as D (5 bases). V was cut by 8 bases and J by 1 base, with 10 bases left in between. The germline gives CDR1 SGDLS, CDR2 YYNGEE. CDR3 length: 12 amino acids. The CDR3 protein is CASGSASYEQYF. The CDR3 DNA is TGTGCCAGTGGTAGCGCTTCCTACGAGCAGTACTTC.

The rearrangement joins TRBV30 to TRBJ1-5; tentatively, D is TRBD1 (6 bases). Germline values: CDR1 GTSNPN, CDR2 SVGIG (reference sequence). Trimming left V 0 bases short and J 1 base short, with 13 bases between. The CDR3 consists of 16 residues. The CDR3, as DNA: TGTGCCTGGAGTGTAGCCGCAACAGGGAGCAATCAGCCCCAGCATTTT. Protein: CAWSVAATGSNQPQHF.

The CDR3 protein is CASSPAEGGYQPQHF. In DNA form, the CDR3 reads TGTGCCAGCAGCCCCGCAGAGGGAGGGTATCAGCCCCAGCATTTT. The chain recombines TRBV7-8 with TRBJ1-5; D not resolved. Germline V CDR1 and CDR2: SGHVS, FQNEAQ. The V gene lost 5 bases and the J gene lost 5 bases, with 16 bases spanning the gap. CDR3 length: 15 residues.

The chain is built from TRBV4-1 and TRBJ1-1; 7 bases align to TRBD1. The trim removed 4 bases at V and 4 bases at J, leaving 9 bases unmatched. From germline, CDR1 is MGHRA and CDR2 YSYEKL. This CDR3 region has 15 residues. The CDR3 sequence is CASSRLEQGITEAFF. CDR3 DNA: TGCGCCAGCAGCCGATTGGAACAGGGGATCACTGAAGCTTTCTTT.

The chain carries TRBV6-6 and TRBJ1-1; tentatively, D is TRBD1 (6 bases). CDR3 length: 13 residues. With 6 bases removed from V and 1 base from J, the gap between germline ends came to 9 bases. Germline loops: CDR1 MNHNY, CDR2 SVGAGI (reference sequence). CDR3: CASRQGWNTEAFF. Written as DNA, the CDR3 is TGTGCCAGCAGACAGGGTTGGAACACTGAAGCTTTCTTT.

CDR3 in amino acids: CAIRFTGFVTEAFF. The CDR3 DNA follows: TGTGCCATCAGGTTCACAGGGTTCGTCACTGAAGCTTTCTTT. The chain couples TRBV10-3 to TRBJ1-1, with D possibly matching TRBD1 (6 bases). Trimming stripped 6 bases from V and 4 bases from J, with 15 bases between. This CDR3 contains 14 residues. Germline V lookup: CDR1 ENHRY, CDR2 SYGVKD.

The rearrangement links TRBV5-1 to TRBJ1-4; 8 bases align to TRBD1. Germline V gives CDR1 SGHRS, CDR2 YFSETQ. The CDR3 sequence is 15 residues long. Germline trimming cut 0 bases from V and 3 bases from J; bases unmatched to any gene: 1. The CDR3 DNA follows: TGCGCCAGCAGCTTGGAGGGACAGGCTAATGAAAAACTGTTTTTT. It specifies CASSLEGQANEKLFF. The full variable domain, with the rest looked up from reference TRBV5-1 and TRBJ1-4, is KAGVTQTPRYLIKTRGQQVTLSCSPISGHRSVSWYQQTPGQGLQFLFEYFSETQRNKGNFPGRFSGRQFSNSRSEMNVSTLELGDSALYLCASSLEGQANEKLFFGSGTQLSVL.

The chain uses TRBV9 and TRBJ2-2; no firm D call. This CDR3 comprises 14 residues. Trimming took off 1 base at V and 6 bases at J, with 10 bases between the two ends. The germline V gene encodes CDR1 SGDLS and CDR2 YYNGEE. The CDR3 nucleotides read TGTGCCAGCAGCGTAACTTCCCTTCCCGGGGAGCTGTTTTTT. It translates to CASSVTSLPGELFF.

The gene calls are TRBV10-2 and TRBJ2-7; a possible D gene is TRBD2 (5 bases). The CDR3 runs 14 residues. The germline gives CDR1 WSHSY, CDR2 SAAADI. V gave up 4 bases and J gave up 2 bases, with 12 bases separating them. The CDR3 sequence: CASSVQVRAYEQYF. CDR3 bases: TGCGCCAGCAGTGTCCAAGTGCGGGCCTACGAGCAGTACTTC.

This chain joins TRBV5-1 and TRBJ2-1; D not resolved. The germline gives CDR1 SGHRS, CDR2 YFSETQ. The CDR3 is 14 amino acids. Trimming left V 0 bases short and J 7 bases short, with 11 bases between. CDR3 protein: CASSLVPGVNEQFF. DNA of the CDR3: TGCGCCAGCAGCTTGGTTCCAGGCGTAAATGAGCAGTTCTTC.

The V gene is TRBV9, the J gene TRBJ2-7, with D possibly matching TRBD1 (6 bases). The CDR3 runs 14 residues. Germline CDR1 and CDR2: SGDLS and YYNGEE. Trimming shortened V by 5 bases and J by 3 bases, and 15 bases separated the two germline ends. As DNA, the CDR3 is TGTGCCAGCAGTGGGGGCGAGGATTTCTACGAGCAGTACTTC. As protein: CASSGGEDFYEQYF. The full variable domain, rest sourced from reference TRBV9 and TRBJ2-7, is DSGVTQTPKHLITATGQRVTLRCSPRSGDLSVYWYQQSLDQGLQFLIQYYNGEERAKGNILERFSAQQFPDLHSELNLSSLELGDSALYFCASSGGEDFYEQYFGPGTRLTVT.

This chain uses TRBV19 with TRBJ1-2; D gene unclear. In germline, CDR1 is LNHDA, CDR2 SQIVND (reference sequence). V dropped 0 bases and J dropped 2 bases, with 7 bases sitting between them. The CDR3 spans 14 residues. CDR3 nucleotide sequence: TGTGCCAGTAGTATAGATATCAGAAACTATGGCTACACCTTC. Translating gives CASSIDIRNYGYTF.